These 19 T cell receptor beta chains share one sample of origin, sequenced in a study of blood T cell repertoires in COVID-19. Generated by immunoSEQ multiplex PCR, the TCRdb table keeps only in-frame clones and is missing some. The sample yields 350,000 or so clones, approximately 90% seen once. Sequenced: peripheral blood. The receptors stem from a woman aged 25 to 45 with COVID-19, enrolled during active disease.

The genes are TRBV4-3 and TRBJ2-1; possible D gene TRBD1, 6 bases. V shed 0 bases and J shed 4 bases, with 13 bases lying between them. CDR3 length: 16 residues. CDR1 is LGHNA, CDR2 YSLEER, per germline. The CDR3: CASSQDLPGTYNEQFF. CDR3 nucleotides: TGCGCCAGCAGCCAAGACCTGCCCGGGACATACAATGAGCAGTTCTTC.

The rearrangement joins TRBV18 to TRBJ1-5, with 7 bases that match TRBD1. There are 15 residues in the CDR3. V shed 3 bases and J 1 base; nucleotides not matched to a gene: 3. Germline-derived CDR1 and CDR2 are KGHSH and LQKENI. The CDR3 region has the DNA TGTGCCAGCTCACCTACGGGACAGAGCAATCAGCCCCAGCATTTT. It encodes CASSPTGQSNQPQHF.

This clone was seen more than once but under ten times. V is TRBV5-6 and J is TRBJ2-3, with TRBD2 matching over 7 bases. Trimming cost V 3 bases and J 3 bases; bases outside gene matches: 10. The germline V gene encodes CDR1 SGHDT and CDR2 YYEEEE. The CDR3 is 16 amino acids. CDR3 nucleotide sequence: TGTGCCAGCAGCTCCTTGGGAGGGGAGGGGACAGATACGCAGTATTTT. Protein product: CASSSLGGEGTDTQYF.

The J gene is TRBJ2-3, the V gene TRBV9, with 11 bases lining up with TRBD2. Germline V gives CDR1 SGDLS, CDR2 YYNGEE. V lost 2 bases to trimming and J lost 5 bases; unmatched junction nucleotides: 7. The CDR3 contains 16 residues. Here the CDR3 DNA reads TGTGCCAGCAGCGTTCTAGCGGGGGGCCCCGGAGATACGCAGTATTTT. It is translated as CASSVLAGGPGDTQYF.

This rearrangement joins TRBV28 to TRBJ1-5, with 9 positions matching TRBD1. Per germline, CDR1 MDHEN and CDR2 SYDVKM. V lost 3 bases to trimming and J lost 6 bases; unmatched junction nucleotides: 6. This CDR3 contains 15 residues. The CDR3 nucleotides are TGTGCCAGCAGTTTTTTCACAGGGGGCACTCAGCCCCAGCATTTT. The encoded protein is CASSFFTGGTQPQHF.

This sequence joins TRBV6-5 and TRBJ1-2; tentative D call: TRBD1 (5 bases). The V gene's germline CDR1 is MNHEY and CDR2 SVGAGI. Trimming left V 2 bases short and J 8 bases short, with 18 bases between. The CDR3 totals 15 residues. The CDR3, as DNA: TGTGCCAGCAGTTACGGGGGGACCGAACTTGGGGGCTACACCTTC. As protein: CASSYGGTELGGYTF.

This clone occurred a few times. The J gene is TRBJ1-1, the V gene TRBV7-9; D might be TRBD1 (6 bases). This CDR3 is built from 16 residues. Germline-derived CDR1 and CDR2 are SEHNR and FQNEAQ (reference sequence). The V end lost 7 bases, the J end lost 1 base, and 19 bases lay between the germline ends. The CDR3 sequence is CASTTTRGGTNTEAFF. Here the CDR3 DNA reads TGTGCCAGCACCACAACCCGAGGGGGAACGAACACTGAAGCTTTCTTT. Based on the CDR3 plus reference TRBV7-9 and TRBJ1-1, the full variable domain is DTGVSQNPRHKITKRGQNVTFRCDPISEHNRLYWYRQTLGQGPEFLTYFQNEAQLEKSRLLSDRFSAERPKGSFSTLEIQRTEQGDSAMYLCASTTTRGGTNTEAFFGQGTRLTVV.

The CDR3 DNA follows: TGTGCCAGCAGTCGTAGCGGTGGGGACACAGATACGCAGTATTTT. Its translation: CASSRSGGDTDTQYF. The rearrangement joins TRBV7-2 to TRBJ2-3; tentative D call: TRBD2 (6 bases). The length of the CDR3 is 15 residues. The V gene's germline CDR1 is SGHTA and CDR2 FQGNSA. Trimming removed 6 bases from V and 2 bases from J, with 15 bases in between.

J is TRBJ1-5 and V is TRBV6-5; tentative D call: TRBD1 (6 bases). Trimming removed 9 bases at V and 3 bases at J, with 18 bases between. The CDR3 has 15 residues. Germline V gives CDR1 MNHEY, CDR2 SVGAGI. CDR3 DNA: TGTGCCAGTGGGAGGGGGGCGGAGGACAATCAGCCCCAGCATTTT. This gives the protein CASGRGAEDNQPQHF.

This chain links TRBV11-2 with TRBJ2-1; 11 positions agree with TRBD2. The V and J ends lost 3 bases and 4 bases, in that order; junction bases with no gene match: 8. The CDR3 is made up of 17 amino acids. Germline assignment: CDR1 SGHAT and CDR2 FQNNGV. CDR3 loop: CASSLGPGTSGYNEQFF. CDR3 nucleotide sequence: TGTGCCAGCAGCTTGGGTCCCGGGACTAGCGGTTACAATGAGCAGTTCTTC.

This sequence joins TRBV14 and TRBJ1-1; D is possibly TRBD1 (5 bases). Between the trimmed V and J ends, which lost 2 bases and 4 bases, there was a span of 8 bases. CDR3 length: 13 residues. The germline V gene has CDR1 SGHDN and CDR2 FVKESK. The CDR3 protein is CASSQQGLTEAFF. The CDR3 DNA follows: TGTGCCAGCAGCCAACAGGGACTCACTGAAGCTTTCTTT.

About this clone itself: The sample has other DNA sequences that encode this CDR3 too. The CDR3 nucleotides read TGTGCCAGCAGCGGACAGTATAGCAATCAGCCCCAGCATTTT. This codes for CASSGQYSNQPQHF. V and J are TRBV2 and TRBJ1-5; D is perhaps TRBD1 (6 bases). The germline V and J ends were trimmed by 6 bases and 0 bases, with 9 bases remaining between them. The CDR3 is 14 amino acids. The germline V gene encodes CDR1 SNHLY and CDR2 FYNNEI.

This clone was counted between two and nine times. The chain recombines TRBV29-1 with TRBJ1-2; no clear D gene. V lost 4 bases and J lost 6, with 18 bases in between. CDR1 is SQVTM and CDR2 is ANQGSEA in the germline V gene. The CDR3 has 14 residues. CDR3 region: CSVVKDFPPDGYTF. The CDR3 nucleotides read TGCAGCGTTGTTAAGGACTTCCCACCTGATGGCTACACCTTC.

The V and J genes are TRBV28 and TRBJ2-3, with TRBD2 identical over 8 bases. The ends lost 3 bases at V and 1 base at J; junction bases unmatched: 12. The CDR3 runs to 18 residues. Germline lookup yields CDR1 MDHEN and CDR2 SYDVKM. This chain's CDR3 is CASSFSPLLAGRTDTQYF. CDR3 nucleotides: TGTGCCAGCAGTTTCTCCCCTCTTTTAGCGGGGCGCACAGATACGCAGTATTTT.

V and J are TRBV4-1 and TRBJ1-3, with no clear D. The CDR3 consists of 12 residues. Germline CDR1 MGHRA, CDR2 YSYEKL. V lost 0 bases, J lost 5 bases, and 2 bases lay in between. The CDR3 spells CASSQDRNTIYF. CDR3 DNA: TGCGCCAGCAGCCAAGATAGAAACACCATATATTTT.

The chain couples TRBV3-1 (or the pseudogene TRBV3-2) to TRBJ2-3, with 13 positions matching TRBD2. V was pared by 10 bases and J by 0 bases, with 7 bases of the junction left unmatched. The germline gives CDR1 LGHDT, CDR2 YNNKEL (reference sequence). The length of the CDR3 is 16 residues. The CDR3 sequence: CAILTSGGRSTDTQYF. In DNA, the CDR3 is TGTGCCATCCTGACTAGCGGGGGGCGAAGCACAGATACGCAGTATTTT.

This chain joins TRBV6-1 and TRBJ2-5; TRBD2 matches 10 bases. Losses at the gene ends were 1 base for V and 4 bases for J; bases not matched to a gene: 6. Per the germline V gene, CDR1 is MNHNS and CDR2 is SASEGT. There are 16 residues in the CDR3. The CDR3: CASSEGERGGGETQYF. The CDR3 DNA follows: TGTGCCAGCAGTGAAGGGGAGCGGGGGGGCGGAGAGACCCAGTACTTC.

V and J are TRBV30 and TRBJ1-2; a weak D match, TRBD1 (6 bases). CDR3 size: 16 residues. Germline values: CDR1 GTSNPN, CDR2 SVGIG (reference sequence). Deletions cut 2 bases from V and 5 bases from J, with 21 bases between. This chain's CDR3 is CAWSPPRTANFYGYTF. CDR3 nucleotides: TGTGCCTGGAGTCCCCCCCGGACAGCTAACTTTTATGGCTACACCTTC.

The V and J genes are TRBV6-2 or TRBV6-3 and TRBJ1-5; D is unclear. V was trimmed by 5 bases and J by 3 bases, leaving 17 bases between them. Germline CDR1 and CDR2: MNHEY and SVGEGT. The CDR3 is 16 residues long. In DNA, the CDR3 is TGTGCCAGCAGTCGTGCCCTCACTAGGTTCAATCAGCCCCAGCATTTT. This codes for CASSRALTRFNQPQHF.